The 18 T cell receptor beta chains given below trace back to one sample, sequenced in a study of T cells in localized non-small cell lung cancer. The repertoire was sequenced with immunoSEQ multiplex PCR; TCRdb's copy has only in-frame clones and lacks some. Counted here are approximately 31,000 clones, approximately 94% occurring once; the ten biggest clones make up 0.65% to 0.85%. Source: peripheral blood, taken before any cancer treatment. The receptors were sampled from a woman aged 35-70 years with stage I lung adenocarcinoma.

The chain couples TRBV18 to TRBJ1-2; 12 bases match TRBD1. V trimming: 5 bases; J trimming: 8 bases; junction bases outside the gene matches: 15. This CDR3 contains 17 residues. Germline CDR1 and CDR2: KGHSH and LQKENI. The CDR3 nucleotides are TGTGCCAGCTCAACACGGGAAACCGGGACAGGGGGCTTAGGCTACACCTTC. This sequence encodes CASSTRETGTGGLGYTF.

The chain links TRBV9 to TRBJ1-4, with D possibly matching TRBD1 (6 bases). The CDR3 runs to 15 residues. CDR1 is SGDLS and CDR2 is YYNGEE in the germline V gene. Trimming took 4 bases from V and 3 from J, leaving 13 bases between them. CDR3 residues: CASSPRTASNEKLFF. Written as DNA, the CDR3 is TGTGCCAGCAGCCCCCGGACAGCGTCTAATGAAAAACTGTTTTTT.

This sequence joins TRBV6-4 and TRBJ2-3; D is unclear. The CDR3 is 12 residues long. The germline CDR1 and CDR2 sequences are MRHNA and SNTAGT. Trimming pared 0 bases from V and 7 bases from J, leaving 5 bases between. The CDR3 DNA reads as TGTGCCAGCAGTGACTCTCTGAATACGCAGTATTTT. Translated, it gives CASSDSLNTQYF.

V is TRBV27 and J is TRBJ1-2; 8 bases line up with TRBD1. Germline V lookup: CDR1 MNHEY, CDR2 SMNVEV (reference sequence). This CDR3 region has 13 residues. The V segment lost 5 bases and the J segment 7 bases; nucleotides outside the gene matches: 6. The CDR3 sequence: CASSPDRGGGYTF. As DNA, the CDR3 is TGTGCCAGCAGTCCTGACAGGGGTGGTGGCTACACCTTC.

V is TRBV7-2 and J is TRBJ2-2; D may be TRBD1 (6 bases). Germline CDR1 and CDR2: SGHTA and FQGNSA. The CDR3 covers 15 residues. The V end was cut by 10 bases, the J end by 1 base, with 16 bases between. CDR3 DNA: TGTGCCAACCTTGGGGACAAACTGAACACCGGGGAGCTGTTTTTT. It yields the protein CANLGDKLNTGELFF.

This chain uses TRBV19 with TRBJ1-3, with D tentatively TRBD1 (5 bases). This CDR3 comprises 14 residues. The germline gives CDR1 LNHDA, CDR2 SQIVND (reference sequence). V gave up 6 bases and J gave up 4 bases, with 13 bases separating them. In DNA form, the CDR3 reads TGTGCCAGTAGCCTACCAGGGAGCGGAAACACCATATATTTT. Translating gives CASSLPGSGNTIYF.

The chain links TRBV5-1 to TRBJ1-4, with D unresolved. V was cut by 4 bases and J by 0 bases, with 7 bases left in between. CDR3 length: 14 residues. Germline lookup yields CDR1 SGHRS and CDR2 YFSETQ. CDR3: CASSMDSTNEKLFF. The CDR3 DNA follows: TGCGCCAGCAGCATGGATTCAACTAATGAAAAACTGTTTTTT.

The CDR3 region is CASRRTVHSNQPQHF. CDR3 DNA: TGTGCCAGCAGGCGGACAGTCCATAGCAATCAGCCCCAGCATTTT. The V gene is TRBV7-2, the J gene TRBJ1-5, with D possibly TRBD1 on 6 matching bases. The CDR3 has 15 residues. V was shortened by 6 bases and J by 0 bases, with 12 bases between the two germline ends. Germline loops: CDR1 SGHTA, CDR2 FQGNSA.

The rearrangement links TRBV28 to TRBJ1-2; no reliable D call. Per germline, CDR1 MDHEN and CDR2 SYDVKM. Deletions cut 7 bases from V and 0 bases from J, with 12 bases between. The CDR3 consists of 14 residues. The CDR3 here is CASKWSLPNYGYTF. The CDR3 coding sequence is TGTGCCAGCAAGTGGTCCTTACCTAACTATGGCTACACCTTC.

This sequence joins TRBV27 and TRBJ2-5, with 15 bases aligning to TRBD2. The ends lost 0 bases at V and 2 bases at J; junction bases unmatched: 4. Per the germline V gene, CDR1 is MNHEY and CDR2 is SMNVEV (reference sequence). The CDR3 length is 18 residues. CDR3 amino acids: CASSLSGLAGGIQETQYF. CDR3 DNA sequence: TGTGCCAGCAGTTTATCTGGACTAGCGGGGGGGATACAAGAGACCCAGTACTTC.

This chain links TRBV28 with TRBJ1-5; no firm D call. The germline V gene has CDR1 MDHEN and CDR2 SYDVKM. This CDR3 region has 15 residues. The germline V and J ends were trimmed by 2 bases and 9 bases, with 17 bases remaining between them. CDR3 bases: TGTGCCAGCAGTTTAAACGCGGGATTTTCCAGGCCCCAGCATTTT. It codes for CASSLNAGFSRPQHF.

This sequence joins TRBV27 and TRBJ2-7; D not resolved. CDR3 length equals 11 residues. Between the trimmed V and J ends, which lost 2 bases and 3 bases, there was a span of 2 bases. The germline V gene has CDR1 MNHEY and CDR2 SMNVEV (reference sequence). DNA of the CDR3: TGTGCCAGCAGTTTACTCTACGAGCAGTACTTC. As protein: CASSLLYEQYF.

CDR3 in DNA: TGTGCCACCAGCAACGCCGGGACTGGAGGCTACGAGCAGTACTTC. This translates into CATSNAGTGGYEQYF. The rearrangement uses TRBV15 and TRBJ2-7; the D gene is possibly TRBD2 (6 bases). The CDR3 covers 15 residues. CDR1 LNHNV and CDR2 YYDKDF come from the germline V gene (reference sequence). The germline V and J ends were trimmed by 4 bases and 3 bases, with 16 bases remaining between them.

This clone was recorded only once. The rearrangement links TRBV18 to TRBJ2-3; 10 bases line up with TRBD2. The V and J ends lost 3 bases and 3 bases, in that order; junction bases with no gene match: 12. The CDR3 is 18 residues long. CDR1 and CDR2 (germline): KGHSH, LQKENI. CDR3 residues: CASSPNPPSGRTTDTQYF. CDR3 DNA sequence: TGTGCCAGCTCACCGAATCCCCCTAGCGGGAGAACGACAGATACGCAGTATTTT.

The chain uses TRBV29-1 and TRBJ2-2; TRBD2 agrees at 10 bases. CDR1 and CDR2 (germline): SQVTM, ANQGSEA. The CDR3 totals 15 residues. The junction had 12 bases not matched to a gene; V was cut back by 8 bases and J by 6 bases. The CDR3 DNA reads TGCAGCACTCTAGCGGGGGTCCTGAAAGCCGGGGAGCTGTTTTTT. It codes for CSTLAGVLKAGELFF.

V and J are TRBV2 and TRBJ2-3; 9 bases agree with TRBD1. The V and J ends lost 5 bases and 8 bases, in that order; junction bases with no gene match: 11. The CDR3 has 15 residues. Germline V gene sequence: CDR1 SNHLY, CDR2 FYNNEI. The CDR3 region is CASSNRDRALGTQYF. The CDR3 region has the DNA TGTGCCAGCAGTAACCGGGACAGGGCTTTAGGTACGCAGTATTTT.

About this clone itself: Compared with germline, one end of the junction differs, possibly owing to a read error. The chain is built from TRBV11-2 and TRBJ1-5, with 9 bases lining up with TRBD1. The CDR3 extends over 14 amino acids. Germline CDR1 is SGHAT and CDR2 is FQNNGV. CDR3 residues: CASSPQGAGQPQHF. The CDR3 region has the DNA TGCGCCAGCAGCCCACAGGGGGCGGGCCAGCCCCAGCATTTT.

The rearrangement uses TRBV5-4 and TRBJ1-1; 12 bases match TRBD1. V lost 4 bases, J lost 6 bases, and 7 bases stayed unmatched. The V gene's germline CDR1 is SGHNT and CDR2 YYREEE (reference sequence). The CDR3 is made up of 15 amino acids. The CDR3 region is CASSIIGTGGAEAFF. CDR3 DNA sequence: TGTGCCAGCAGCATTATAGGGACAGGGGGCGCTGAAGCTTTCTTT.